A selection of T cell receptor beta chains follows, all from one sample in a study of technical replicates of blood from a handful of donors. Sequencing used immunoSEQ multiplex PCR; TCRdb keeps in-frame clones, though not all of them. The sample includes roughly 76,000 clones, approximately 94% seen only once; the top ten take under 0.3%. The sequencing sample was made of T cells isolated from PBMCs. These receptors were obtained from a human donor in good health. Both conserved end residues are part of each CDR3. The D gene is left open where the match is weak. Where a row states a size, it is once, few, many or the class of an expanded clone; other rows omit it.

d_gene	abundance	len	j_gene	v_gene	CDR3aa	CDR3nt
TRBD1	.	14	TRBJ1-6	TRBV10-1	CASSPPGQDSPLHF	TGCGCCAGCTCCCCGCCGGGACAGGATTCACCCCTCCACTTT
.	.	14	TRBJ1-1	TRBV2	CASRPGILDTEAFF	TGTGCCAGCAGGCCCGGGATTTTGGACACTGAAGCTTTCTTT
.	.	13	TRBJ1-2	TRBV28	CASSSSRRGGYTF	TGTGCCAGCAGTTCCTCCCGAAGGGGTGGCTACACCTTC
.	.	11	TRBJ1-2	TRBV6-5	CASSNYNGYTF	TGTGCCAGCAGTAATTATAATGGCTACACCTTC
.	.	14	TRBJ2-7	TRBV11-2	CASSLSTGYYEQYF	TGTGCCAGCAGCTTAAGTACGGGTTATTACGAGCAGTACTTC
.	.	14	TRBJ1-4	TRBV4-1	CASSQDFANEKLFF	TGCGCCAGCAGCCAAGACTTTGCTAATGAAAAACTGTTTTTT
.	.	15	TRBJ2-6	TRBV21-1	CASSTTGVGANVLTF	TGTGCCAGCAGCACCACAGGGGTGGGGGCCAACGTCCTGACTTTC
.	.	16	TRBJ1-3	TRBV5-1	CASSLLQSGSGNTIYF	TGCGCCAGCAGCTTGCTCCAGTCAGGCTCTGGAAACACCATATATTTT
.	.	14	TRBJ1-2	TRBV5-1	CASSLFGANYGYTF	TGCGCCAGCAGCTTGTTCGGTGCTAACTATGGCTACACCTTC
.	.	13	TRBJ2-7	TRBV6-5	CASRPTGSYEQYF	TGTGCCAGCAGGCCTACCGGGTCCTACGAGCAGTACTTC
TRBD1	.	14	TRBJ1-5	TRBV7-9	CASSAGTGNQPQHF	TGTGCCAGCAGCGCAGGGACAGGGAACCAGCCCCAGCATTTT
TRBD2	.	16	TRBJ2-2	TRBV15	CATSRPLAGGPGELFF	TGTGCCACCAGCAGACCTCTAGCGGGAGGGCCCGGGGAGCTGTTTTTT
.	.	15	TRBJ2-4	TRBV27	CASGGKGHSKNIQYF	TGTGCCAGCGGTGGGAAGGGACATTCCAAAAACATTCAGTACTTC
TRBD2	.	16	TRBJ2-4	TRBV5-1	CASSLDVAGGPGIQYF	TGCGCCAGCAGCTTGGATGTAGCGGGAGGGCCGGGCATTCAGTACTTC
TRBD2	.	19	TRBJ2-5	TRBV9	CASSPLGTSGSWGQETQYF	TGTGCCAGCAGCCCCCTCGGGACTAGCGGGAGCTGGGGCCAAGAGACCCAGTACTTC
.	.	12	TRBJ1-5	TRBV13	CASSGQGQPQHF	TGTGCCAGCAGCGGTCAGGGGCAGCCCCAGCATTTT
.	.	13	TRBJ1-1	TRBV4-1	CASSQVGNTEAFF	TGCGCCAGCAGCCAGGTCGGGAACACTGAAGCTTTCTTT
TRBD1	.	15	TRBJ1-1	TRBV7-8	CASSADIQGTTEAFF	TGTGCCAGCAGCGCGGACATACAGGGGACCACTGAAGCTTTCTTT
.	.	14	TRBJ2-7	TRBV19	CASSISPGVYEQYF	TGTGCCAGTAGTATATCCCCCGGTGTCTACGAGCAGTACTTC
.	few	13	TRBJ1-1	TRBV5-6	CASSLVRVPEAFF	TGTGCCAGCAGCTTGGTCAGGGTACCTGAAGCTTTCTTT
TRBD1	.	17	TRBJ2-2	TRBV25-1	CASSDGRAGGRTGELFF	TGTGCCAGCAGTGACGGTAGGGCAGGGGGCAGGACCGGGGAGCTGTTTTTT
TRBD1	.	14	TRBJ1-2	TRBV7-8	CASSYRQGEDGYTF	TGTGCCAGCAGCTACCGACAGGGGGAGGATGGCTACACCTTC
TRBD1	.	15	TRBJ1-1	TRBV5-1	CASSDWTGLDTEAFF	TGCGCCAGCAGCGACTGGACAGGCCTGGACACTGAAGCTTTCTTT
.	once	15	TRBJ2-7	TRBV11-2	CASSLMRRSLYEQYF	TGTGCCAGCAGCTTAATGCGGAGGTCCCTCTACGAGCAGTACTTC
.	.	16	TRBJ2-4	TRBV7-2	CASSLVPSLAKNIQYF	TGTGCCAGCAGCTTAGTCCCTAGCTTGGCCAAAAACATTCAGTACTTC
.	.	16	TRBJ1-2	TRBV13	CASSLGFAGAVRGYTF	TGTGCCAGCAGCTTAGGGTTTGCGGGGGCGGTTCGTGGCTACACCTTC
.	.	12	TRBJ2-7	TRBV6-5	CAVMGSPGEQYF	TGTGCCGTGATGGGCTCTCCTGGGGAGCAGTACTTC
.	.	14	TRBJ2-4	TRBV5-1	CASNQGQGGNIQYF	TGCGCCAGCAACCAGGGGCAGGGAGGGAACATTCAGTACTTC
TRBD1	.	14	TRBJ1-3	TRBV6-6	CASSRGSSGNTIYF	TGTGCCAGCAGCAGGGGGAGCTCTGGAAACACCATATATTTT
.	.	14	TRBJ2-1	TRBV28	CASMVASSYNEQFF	TGTGCCAGCATGGTAGCGAGCTCCTACAATGAGCAGTTCTTC
TRBD1	.	17	TRBJ2-7	TRBV28	CASSGPGTGIRTYEQYF	TGTGCCAGCAGTGGTCCCGGGACAGGGATAAGGACCTACGAGCAGTACTTC
TRBD1	.	15	TRBJ2-7	TRBV5-4	CASSARQGSTYEQYF	TGTGCCAGCAGCGCACGACAGGGGTCGACCTACGAGCAGTACTTC
TRBD2	.	14	TRBJ2-2	TRBV10-2	CASTWRGASGELFF	TGCGCCAGCACTTGGCGGGGGGCCTCCGGGGAGCTGTTTTTT
.	.	14	TRBJ1-5	TRBV28	CASSFHFSNQPQHF	TGTGCCAGCAGTTTTCATTTTAGCAATCAGCCCCAGCATTTT
.	.	12	TRBJ2-4	TRBV5-5	CASSLPRNIQYF	TGTGCCAGCAGCCTCCCCAGGAACATTCAGTACTTC
.	.	13	TRBJ2-5	TRBV27	CASSSSQRETQYF	TGTGCCAGCAGTTCATCTCAACGGGAGACCCAGTACTTC
.	.	13	TRBJ2-5	TRBV29-1	CSVEDGLWETQYF	TGCAGCGTTGAAGACGGACTGTGGGAGACCCAGTACTTC
TRBD1	.	15	TRBJ1-5	TRBV27	CASSLGQGAVQPQHF	TGTGCCAGCAGTTTGGGACAGGGGGCCGTTCAGCCCCAGCATTTT
.	.	14	TRBJ2-7	TRBV4-1	CASSQVSETYEQYF	TGCGCCAGCAGCCAAGTGTCCGAGACCTACGAGCAGTACTTC
TRBD2	.	16	TRBJ2-3	TRBV5-4	CASSGGAGSVRDTQYF	TGTGCCAGCAGCGGGGGAGCGGGGTCAGTACGCGATACGCAGTATTTT
.	.	13	TRBJ1-5	TRBV14	CASSDWTTGLQHF	TGTGCCAGCAGCGACTGGACCACAGGCCTCCAGCATTTT
.	once	15	TRBJ1-5	TRBV4-1	CASSQGRQNNQPQHF	TGCGCCAGCAGCCAAGGTCGACAGAACAATCAGCCCCAGCATTTT
.	.	13	TRBJ1-1	TRBV29-1	CSVSLGGRTEAFF	TGCAGCGTGTCGCTGGGGGGGCGGACTGAAGCTTTCTTT
.	.	16	TRBJ1-3	TRBV25-1	CASSPLGRDHRNTIYF	TGTGCCAGCAGTCCTCTGGGGCGTGACCACCGAAACACCATATATTTT
TRBD1	.	14	TRBJ2-7	TRBV28	CASSSTGGSYEQYF	TGTGCCAGCAGTTCGACAGGGGGGTCCTACGAGCAGTACTTC
.	.	16	TRBJ1-2	TRBV7-8	CASSLGRIFPNYGYTF	TGTGCCAGCAGCTTAGGTCGTATCTTCCCCAACTATGGCTACACCTTC